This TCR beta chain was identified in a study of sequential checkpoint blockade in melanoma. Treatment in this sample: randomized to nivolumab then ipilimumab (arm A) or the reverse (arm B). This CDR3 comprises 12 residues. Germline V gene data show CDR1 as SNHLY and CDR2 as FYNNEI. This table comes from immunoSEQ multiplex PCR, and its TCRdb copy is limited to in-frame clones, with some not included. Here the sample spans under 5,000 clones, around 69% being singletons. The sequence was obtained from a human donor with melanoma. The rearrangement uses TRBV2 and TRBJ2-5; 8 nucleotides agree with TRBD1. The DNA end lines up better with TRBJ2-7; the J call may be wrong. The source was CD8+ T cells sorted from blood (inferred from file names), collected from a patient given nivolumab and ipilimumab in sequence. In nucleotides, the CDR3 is TGTGCCACAGACAGGGGAACCCACGAGCAGTACTTC. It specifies CATDRGTHEQYF.